This record covers a single T cell receptor (beta chain). Its antigen is unidentified. The source of the sample is a study of neurological immune-mediated disorders. Synthesis of cDNA was performed by 5'RACE using 10-nucleotide random UMIs. TCRdb reanalysed the 5' RACE reads using MiXCR and keeps one entry per CDR3 protein. The sample holds 100,000 or so distinct CDR3 sequences, around 3.3% seen once. Germline assignment: CDR1 LGHNA and CDR2 YSLEER. The V end lost 0 bases, the J end lost 4 bases, and 9 bases lay between the germline ends. This CDR3 spans 14 amino acids. Findings of the study overall: The study phylogenetically grouped the repertoires of 18 of 34 multiple sclerosis patients into one related-CDR3 cluster, a possible signature.

The sequence was obtained from a woman under 30 with multiple sclerosis. This chain uses TRBV4-3 with TRBJ2-5; D might be TRBD1 or TRBD2, each matching 5 bases. Material: PBMCs. DNA for the CDR3: TGCGCCAGCAGCCAAGATACGAGGGGAGAGACCCAGTACTTC. Translation: CASSQDTRGETQYF.